Given below is one TCR beta chain in context. Method: immunoSEQ multiplex PCR; TCRdb's copy keeps in-frame clones and lacks some. Of under 200,000 clones listed, 75% to 85% are singletons. Allocation to cohorts depended on clinical history reported by the participants. This sample is drawn from a study of blood T cell repertoires in COVID-19. The sample was PBMCs or T cells enriched from blood (not recorded which). The TCR comes from a woman aged 55-70 years who had recovered from COVID-19.

CDR3 bases: TGTGCCAGCAGCAAATTAGGCAGGGAGGTGATTGCCAAAAACATTCAGTACTTC. Translated, it gives CASSKLGREVIAKNIQYF. This chain links TRBV21-1 with TRBJ2-4; TRBD2 reflects the table's D call only, with no check against the DNA. TRBV21-1 is designated a pseudogene. This CDR3 contains 18 residues.